Listed here are 29 T cell receptor beta chains from one sample, sequenced in a study of tumor and adjacent non-tumor tissue in lung cancer. No cell sorting was done before RNA was extracted from the tissue. A modified ARM-PCR protocol with three rounds of nested PCR amplified TCRbeta. TCRdb used MiXCR to reprocess the multiplex PCR reads, holding one entry per CDR3 protein. The repertoire holds 75,000 to 95,000 distinct CDR3 sequences, with approximately 65% as singletons. The sequenced sample consisted of lung tumor tissue. Source of these receptors: a man between 60 and 70 years old with non-small cell lung cancer.

Comment on this clonotype: This may be a read error, as it is one base from a much larger clone. The chain is built from TRBV5-1 and TRBJ1-1; perhaps TRBD1 as D (6 bases). The V gene lost 4 bases and the J gene lost 4 bases, with 17 bases spanning the gap. Per the germline V gene, CDR1 is SGHRS and CDR2 is YFSETQ. This CDR3 is 15 amino acids long. As DNA, the CDR3 is TGCGCCAGCAGCCGATCAGAGGGGGGCGGCACTGAAGCTTTCTTT. Protein sequence: CASSRSEGGGTEAFF.

A single count supports this clonotype. The rearrangement links TRBV5-1 to TRBJ2-3; TRBD2 aligns across 15 bases. CDR3 length: 16 residues. V lost 6 bases to trimming and J lost 7 bases; unmatched junction nucleotides: 9. CDR1 SGHRS and CDR2 YFSETQ come from the germline V gene. The DNA for the CDR3 is TGCGCCAGCACCGGGACTAGCGGGAGGAAGGCCAATACGCAGTATTTT. It specifies CASTGTSGRKANTQYF.

This rearrangement joins TRBV6-5 to TRBJ1-2; D gene unclear. Germline CDR1 is MNHEY and CDR2 is SVGAGI. Trimming removed 6 bases from V and 4 bases from J, with 18 bases in between. The CDR3 contains 15 residues. The CDR3 spells CASRATTLELYGYTF. Written as DNA, the CDR3 is TGTGCCAGCAGAGCCACTACATTAGAGCTCTATGGCTACACCTTC.

On this clonotype itself: A much larger clone differs by one base, so this may be a read error. The V gene is TRBV5-1, the J gene TRBJ1-1; 8 bases fit TRBD1. Trimming at V came to 2 bases and at J to 4 bases, leaving 4 bases not matched to a gene. The CDR3 spans 14 residues. Germline loops: CDR1 SGHRS, CDR2 YFSETQ. The CDR3 is CASSFCDRGTEAFF. The CDR3 bases are TGCGCCAGCAGCTTTTGCGACAGGGGCACTGAAGCTTTCTTT.

This chain uses TRBV5-4 with TRBJ1-2; TRBD1 aligns across 10 bases. Germline-derived CDR1 and CDR2 are SGHNT and YYREEE (reference sequence). Trimming took 2 bases from V and 8 from J; bases not matched to a gene: 6. CDR3 length equals 14 residues. CDR3 loop: CASSFLGTGEGYTF. The CDR3 nucleotides read TGTGCCAGCAGCTTTTTGGGGACAGGGGAAGGCTACACCTTC.

Comments on this clonotype: A much larger clone differs by one base, so this may be a read error. This chain uses TRBV5-1 with TRBJ2-7, with TRBD2 as a possible D gene (5 bases). Per germline, CDR1 SGHRS and CDR2 YFSETQ. This CDR3 has 15 amino acids. The CDR3 loop is CASSFLPGKNYKQYF. CDR3 in DNA: TGCGCCAGCAGCTTCCTACCGGGGAAGAACTACAAGCAGTACTTC.

On this clonotype: This CDR3 fails to terminate in the conserved phenylalanine or tryptophan, so it likely reflects a read error. This chain connects TRBV7-9 to TRBJ2-4; 8 nucleotides line up with TRBD1. This CDR3 region has 20 residues. The germline CDR1 and CDR2 sequences are SEHNR and FQNEAQ (reference sequence). The CDR3 loop reads CASSSWGTGARSLAKNIQYL. The CDR3, as DNA: TGCGCCAGCAGCTCCTGGGGGACAGGAGCCAGGTCCTTAGCCAAAAACATTCAGTACCTC.

This clonotype was observed a few times. The J gene is TRBJ2-3, the V gene TRBV19; D gene ambiguous. Germline CDR1 LNHDA, CDR2 SQIVND (reference sequence). This CDR3 has 14 residues. V was cut by 4 bases and J by 2 bases, with 10 bases left in between. The DNA for the CDR3 is TGTGCCAGTAGTAATGTGAAGATCACAGATACGCAGTATTTT. Amino acids: CASSNVKITDTQYF.

This clonotype was observed once. The final CDR3 position lacks the conserved phenylalanine or tryptophan, pointing to a likely read error. The rearrangement uses TRBV5-5 and TRBJ2-1; the D gene is possibly TRBD2 (6 bases). Per the germline V gene, CDR1 is SGHKS and CDR2 is YYEKEE (reference sequence). The CDR3 loop spans 15 amino acids. CDR3: CVSSVSGVGHNEQFY. In DNA form, the CDR3 reads TGTGTCAGCAGCGTTAGCGGTGTAGGACACAATGAGCAGTTCTAC.

This clonotype appeared many times. The chain has TRBV6-2 or TRBV6-3 and TRBJ2-7, with D possibly TRBD1 on 6 matching bases. Germline V gene sequence: CDR1 MNHEY, CDR2 SVGEGT. V dropped 6 bases and J dropped 3 bases, with 12 bases sitting between them. This CDR3 comprises 13 residues. CDR3 coding DNA: TGTGCCAGCAGGTACAGGGAAGGCTACGAGCAGTACTTC. Protein product: CASRYREGYEQYF.

This rearrangement joins TRBV28 to TRBJ2-3; D is uncertain. Trimming pared 5 bases from V and 5 bases from J, leaving 26 bases between. Germline-derived CDR1 and CDR2 are MDHEN and SYDVKM. The CDR3 is 18 residues long. Written as DNA, the CDR3 is TGTGCCAGCAGTCTAAGGTGGGCCGTACTCCCTAACAGAGATACGCAGTATTTT. It is translated as CASSLRWAVLPNRDTQYF. Based on the CDR3 plus reference TRBV28 and TRBJ2-3, the full variable domain is DVKVTQSSRYLVKRTGEKVFLECVQDMDHENMFWYRQDPGLGLRLIYFSYDVKMKEKGDIPEGYSVSREKKERFSLILESASTNQTSMYLCASSLRWAVLPNRDTQYFGPGTRLTVL.

For this clonotype: A junction boundary mismatches the germline segment, possibly from a read error. This sequence joins TRBV11-3 and TRBJ2-1, with 7 bases fitting TRBD2. CDR1 is SGHNT and CDR2 is YENEEA in the germline V gene. This CDR3 is 16 amino acids long. The chain's CDR3 is CANSLSSGGCYNEQFF. As DNA, the CDR3 is TGTGCCAACAGCTTATCCTCGGGAGGTTGCTACAATGAGCAGTTCTTC.

The V gene is TRBV20-1, the J gene TRBJ2-7, with TRBD2 as a possible D gene (5 bases). V dropped 3 bases and J dropped 5 bases, with 14 bases sitting between them. Germline values: CDR1 DFQATT, CDR2 SNEGSKA (reference sequence). This CDR3 spans 13 amino acids. The CDR3 bases are TGCAGTGCTAGGCCCCCTGAGCGGAACGAGCAGTACTTC. It is translated as CSARPPERNEQYF.

This clonotype was counted ten times or more. The chain employs TRBV6-5 and TRBJ2-3, with 7 nucleotides matching TRBD2. This CDR3 has 15 residues. With V trimmed by 10 bases and J by 7 bases, 17 bases remained unmatched. Per germline, CDR1 MNHEY and CDR2 SVGAGI. Here the CDR3 reads CANLISGHYGNTQYF. The CDR3 region has the DNA TGTGCCAACCTAATTAGCGGGCATTACGGGAATACGCAGTATTTT.

Details on this clonotype: Germline and junction disagree at one end, which may indicate a read error. V is TRBV6-5 and J is TRBJ2-7; no firm D call. Germline values: CDR1 MNHEY, CDR2 SVGAGI. This CDR3 comprises 13 residues. CDR3 sequence (DNA): TGTGCAAGCAGTTACGGTATAGACTACGAGCAGTACTTC. It codes for CASSYGIDYEQYF.

The sample holds one count of this clonotype. A much larger clone differs from this one at a single base, so this may be a read error. The missing conserved phenylalanine or tryptophan at the end of this CDR3 makes a read error likely. The chain uses TRBV6-5 and TRBJ1-1, with a weak D call TRBD1 (6 bases). The CDR3 spans 13 residues. Germline V gene data show CDR1 as MNHEY and CDR2 as SVGAGI. The CDR3 DNA sequence: TGTGTCAGCAGTTACGAAGGACAGTATGAAGCTTTCCTT. Its protein is CVSSYEGQYEAFL.

Details on this clonotype: The conserved closing phenylalanine or tryptophan is absent in this CDR3, likely reflecting a read error. The V gene is TRBV29-1, the J gene TRBJ2-5, with D possibly called TRBD1 or TRBD2 (5 bases each). The CDR3 length is 11 residues. Germline V gene data show CDR1 as SQVTM and CDR2 as ANQGSEA. The CDR3, as DNA: TGCATCACGCGCTGGGGGGAGACCCAGTACGTC. Its translation is CITRWGETQYV.

With respect to this clonotype: One end of the junction fails to match germline, which may point to a read error. Here the CDR3 reads CARHGSRGPPTDTRYF. The CDR3 DNA is TGTGCCCGCCACGGTTCACGGGGGCCCCCCACGGATACGCGGTATTTT. The genes are TRBV12-3 or TRBV12-4 and TRBJ2-3; D assignment may be TRBD1 or TRBD2 (6 bases each). The CDR3 consists of 16 residues.

This clonotype was counted only a few times. As the CDR3 is not closed by the conserved phenylalanine or tryptophan, this likely results from a read error. This chain connects TRBV9 to TRBJ2-1, with D possibly matching TRBD2 (7 bases). Trimming took 0 bases from V and 2 from J, leaving 15 bases between them. This CDR3 comprises 17 residues. The germline CDR1 and CDR2 sequences are SGDLS and YYNGEE. This CDR3 reads CASSVEGRGGPYNEQFL. In DNA, the CDR3 is TGTGCCAGCAGCGTAGAGGGAAGGGGGGGGCCCTACAATGAGCAGTTCCTC.

The rearrangement joins TRBV7-8 to TRBJ1-3; TRBD1 agrees at 8 bases. V gave up 4 bases and J gave up 1 base; unmatched junction bases: 15. From germline, CDR1 is SGHVS and CDR2 FQNEAQ. The CDR3 consists of 19 residues. The chain's CDR3 is CASSSDGQGRVGSGNTIYF. The CDR3 nucleotides read TGTGCCAGCAGCTCCGATGGACAGGGTAGAGTGGGATCTGGAAACACCATATATTTT.

This clonotype was detected a few times. The junction differs from germline at one of its ends, possibly a read error. The chain combines TRBV24-1 with TRBJ2-3, with D possibly TRBD2 on 7 matching bases. This CDR3 comprises 16 residues. Germline V CDR1 and CDR2: KGHDR, SFDVKD. CDR3 sequence (DNA): TGTGCCACCAGTGAGGGGCGGGGGCTGGTCGGGGATACGCAGTGTTTT. Translation gives CATSEGRGLVGDTQCF.

The CDR3 DNA is TGTGCCTGGAGTGTACGGACAGGTCGCATTCAGTACTTC. Amino acid sequence: CAWSVRTGRIQYF. The chain links TRBV30 to TRBJ2-4; 7 bases are shared with TRBD1. From germline, CDR1 is GTSNPN and CDR2 SVGIG (reference sequence). V shed 0 bases and J 9 bases; nucleotides not matched to a gene: 5. The CDR3 length is 13 residues.

The V gene is TRBV6-1, the J gene TRBJ1-2; 8 nucleotides align to TRBD1. Trimming took 6 bases from V and 8 from J; bases not matched to a gene: 8. This CDR3 has 13 amino acids. From germline, CDR1 is MNHNS and CDR2 SASEGT. CDR3 sequence: CASSERTGIGYTF. DNA of the CDR3: TGTGCCAGCAGCGAAAGGACAGGGATAGGCTACACCTTC.

The chain combines TRBV19 with TRBJ1-2; TRBD1 matches at 7 bases. The trim removed 7 bases at V and 3 bases at J, leaving 5 bases unmatched. Germline V gene lookup returns CDR1 LNHDA and CDR2 SQIVND (reference sequence). The CDR3 contains 13 residues. The CDR3 nucleotides are TGTGCCAGTACGAGGACAGGCGACTATGGCTACACCTTC. Translation: CASTRTGDYGYTF.

This clonotype was found many times. The rearrangement links TRBV30 to TRBJ2-3; the match to TRBD2 covers 11 bases. The germline gives CDR1 GTSNPN, CDR2 SVGIG (reference sequence). This CDR3 is 14 amino acids long. J gave up 7 bases and V 4 bases, and 7 bases lay outside the gene matches. DNA of the CDR3: TGTGCCTGGATCGTTAGCGGGAGGGGGAATACGCAGTATTTT. Amino acid sequence: CAWIVSGRGNTQYF.

A remark on this clonotype: This may be a read error, as it is one base from a much larger clone. CDR3 bases: TGCAGTGCTAGGACTAGCGGGAGGGCCGGGTCCTACAATAAGCAGTTCTTC. This translates into CSARTSGRAGSYNKQFF. J is TRBJ2-1 and V is TRBV20-1, with TRBD2 identical over 14 bases. The germline V gene has CDR1 DFQATT and CDR2 SNEGSKA (reference sequence). The CDR3 spans 17 residues.

This clonotype was recorded many times. The J gene is TRBJ2-7, the V gene TRBV28; D not resolved. From germline, CDR1 is MDHEN and CDR2 SYDVKM. The CDR3 loop spans 13 amino acids. Between the trimmed V and J ends, which lost 6 bases and 1 base, there was a span of 10 bases. Here the CDR3 DNA reads TGTGCCAGCAGACCCTCACGGTCCTACGAGCAGTACTTC. Translated: CASRPSRSYEQYF. Full variable domain (outside the CDR3, taken from reference TRBV28 and TRBJ2-7): DVKVTQSSRYLVKRTGEKVFLECVQDMDHENMFWYRQDPGLGLRLIYFSYDVKMKEKGDIPEGYSVSREKKERFSLILESASTNQTSMYLCASRPSRSYEQYFGPGTRLTVT.

J is TRBJ2-7 and V is TRBV6-6, with 13 bases lining up with TRBD2. The CDR3 is 16 amino acids. Per germline, CDR1 MNHNY and CDR2 SVGAGI (reference sequence). V gave up 5 bases and J gave up 2 bases; unmatched junction bases: 6. Here the CDR3 DNA reads TGTGCCAGCAGTAAACCGGGACTAGCGGGAACCTACGAGCAGTACTTC. Translating gives CASSKPGLAGTYEQYF.

To note about this clonotype: The germline gene is not matched at one end of the junction; a read error may be the cause. The chain's CDR3 is CASRSARDSRLHF. DNA of the CDR3: TGTGCCAGCAGATCAGCACGGGATTCACGCCTCCACTTT. The chain links TRBV12-3 or TRBV12-4 to TRBJ1-6; D unclear. This CDR3 spans 13 amino acids.